A selection of T cell receptor beta chains follows, all from one sample in a study of T cells in tuberculosis. Clones were sequenced by immunoSEQ multiplex PCR, and TCRdb holds only the in-frame ones, with some missing. The sample records 30,000 to 40,000 clones, approximately 90% being singletons. The specimen comprised PBMCs, sampled at tuberculosis diagnosis. The receptors shown here come from an adult with tuberculosis. CDR3s include the opening cysteine and the closing phenylalanine or tryptophan. A D gene is named only where the DNA matches it firmly. Clone size is not always given. Where it is, it says once, few, many or a class for expanded clones.

abundance	v_gene	d_gene	j_gene	CDR3aa	CDR3nt
-	TRBV5-1	-	TRBJ2-3	CASSSPGTTRTDTQYF	TGCGCCAGCAGCTCCCCCGGGACAACGCGCACAGATACGCAGTATTTT
-	TRBV10-1	-	TRBJ2-2	CASSVVRGTGELFF	TGCGCCAGCAGTGTGGTTAGAGGCACCGGGGAGCTGTTTTTT
once	TRBV15	-	TRBJ1-1	CATSRDVLGQNTEAFF	TGTGCCACCAGCAGAGATGTCTTGGGCCAGAACACTGAAGCTTTCTTT
-	TRBV7-2	-	TRBJ1-6	CASSLQVRGGSSYNSPLHF	TGTGCCAGCAGCCTTCAGGTACGGGGCGGGAGCTCCTATAATTCACCCCTCCACTTT
once	TRBV9	TRBD1	TRBJ2-1	CASSPGGQDNEQFF	TGTGCCAGCAGCCCAGGGGGACAGGACAATGAGCAGTTCTTC
few	TRBV7-2	TRBD1	TRBJ1-2	CASSRLTGGARGYTF	TGTGCCAGCAGCAGATTAACAGGGGGCGCAAGGGGCTACACCTTC
-	TRBV6-6	TRBD1	TRBJ2-7	CASSHRTGGSYEQYF	TGTGCCAGCAGCCATAGGACAGGGGGCTCCTACGAGCAGTACTTC
-	TRBV18	TRBD1	TRBJ2-1	CASSPGTANEQFF	TGTGCCAGCTCACCTGGGACAGCAAATGAGCAGTTCTTC
-	TRBV5-1	TRBD2	TRBJ2-3	CASSLFGGGPKDTQYF	TGCGCCAGCAGCTTGTTCGGGGGGGGCCCGAAAGATACGCAGTATTTT
-	TRBV6-5	TRBD1	TRBJ2-3	CASSYTHRGLEDTQYF	TGTGCCAGCAGTTACACACACAGGGGGCTGGAAGATACGCAGTATTTT
-	TRBV12-2	-	TRBJ2-2	CASRSRDRDLTGELFF	TGTGCAAGTCGCTCCCGGGACAGGGACCTGACCGGGGAGCTGTTTTTT
-	TRBV19	-	TRBJ1-1	CASSLPRGSTEAFF	TGTGCCAGTAGTCTACCGAGAGGAAGCACTGAAGCTTTCTTT
-	TRBV9	TRBD1	TRBJ1-1	CASSVTTGINTEAFF	TGTGCCAGCAGCGTAACGACAGGGATTAACACTGAAGCTTTCTTT
-	TRBV7-2	TRBD2	TRBJ2-7	CASSLASGGAYYEQYF	TGTGCCAGCAGCCTAGCCAGCGGGGGGGCATACTACGAGCAGTACTTC
once	TRBV6-4	TRBD2	TRBJ2-3	CASSDLAGGDTQYF	TGTGCCAGCAGTGACCTAGCGGGGGGAGATACGCAGTATTTT
once	TRBV11-2	-	TRBJ2-3	CASKSPRGPSTDTQYF	TGTGCCAGCAAGTCCCCAAGGGGTCCTAGCACAGATACGCAGTATTTT
-	TRBV5-4	TRBD2	TRBJ2-1	CASSRWTSGGPRPGNEQFF	TGTGCCAGCAGCCGGTGGACTAGCGGGGGGCCCCGTCCTGGCAATGAGCAGTTCTTC
-	TRBV28	-	TRBJ1-2	CAILSLVHYGYTF	TGTGCCATCTTGAGCCTGGTCCACTATGGCTACACCTTC
once	TRBV5-1	-	TRBJ1-5	CASSLEDSSNQPQHF	TGCGCCAGCAGCTTGGAGGACAGTAGCAATCAGCCCCAGCATTTT
-	TRBV5-1	TRBD1	TRBJ1-6	CASSLEFRTGSSYNSPLHF	TGCGCCAGCAGCTTGGAATTTCGGACAGGGAGCTCCTATAATTCACCCCTCCACTTT
-	TRBV6-1	-	TRBJ1-5	CASSLGAWGNQPQHF	TGTGCCAGCTCGTTAGGGGCCTGGGGCAATCAGCCCCAGCATTTT
-	TRBV4-3	-	TRBJ1-3	CASSPGTGGDGNTIYF	TGCGCCAGCAGCCCCGGAACGGGGGGGGATGGAAACACCATATATTTT
-	TRBV19	TRBD1	TRBJ1-2	CASSTRDRPYGYTF	TGTGCCAGTAGTACCCGGGACAGACCGTATGGCTACACCTTC
-	TRBV7-6	TRBD2	TRBJ2-3	CASSLRTSGVTDTQYF	TGTGCCAGCAGCCTACGGACTAGCGGGGTCACAGATACGCAGTATTTT
-	TRBV4-1	TRBD1	TRBJ1-1	CASSQRGLMNTEAFF	TGCGCCAGCAGCCAAAGGGGGCTGATGAACACTGAAGCTTTCTTT
few	TRBV6-5	TRBD1	TRBJ1-6	CASSPDRGRNSPLHF	TGTGCCAGCAGCCCCGACAGGGGACGGAATTCACCCCTCCACTTT
once	TRBV29-1	TRBD1	TRBJ1-4	CSVDLGQGRGKLFF	TGCAGCGTTGATCTGGGACAGGGTAGGGGAAAACTGTTTTTT
-	TRBV15	-	TRBJ1-5	CATSRGEGQGNQPQHF	TGTGCCACCAGCAGGGGTGAAGGGCAGGGAAATCAGCCCCAGCATTTT
-	TRBV15	TRBD1	TRBJ2-3	CATSRGTGGGDTQYF	TGTGCCACCAGCAGAGGGACAGGGGGTGGTGATACGCAGTATTTT
-	TRBV7-3	-	TRBJ1-1	CASSATEIRTEAFF	TGTGCCAGCAGCGCCACAGAGATTCGGACTGAAGCTTTCTTT
-	TRBV15	-	TRBJ2-3	CATRQEETDTQYF	TGTGCCACCAGACAGGAAGAGACGGATACGCAGTATTTT
-	TRBV5-4	-	TRBJ1-6	CASSREGVRDSPLHF	TGTGCCAGCAGCCGCGAGGGGGTTCGAGATTCACCCCTCCACTTT
-	TRBV7-6	TRBD2	TRBJ2-3	CASSLVSRGGRDTDTQYF	TGTGCCAGCAGCTTAGTCTCACGGGGGGGCCGGGACACAGATACGCAGTATTTT
-	TRBV6-1	-	TRBJ1-2	CASSERPDSNYGYTF	TGTGCCAGCAGTGAAAGGCCAGACTCTAACTATGGCTACACCTTC
-	TRBV7-2	TRBD2	TRBJ2-7	CASSSVRGALYEQYF	TGTGCCAGCAGCTCTGTGCGGGGGGCCCTCTACGAGCAGTACTTC
-	TRBV11-2	TRBD2	TRBJ2-5	CASSYTSGGADETQYF	TGTGCCAGCAGCTATACTAGCGGGGGGGCTGATGAGACCCAGTACTTC